The clone carrying this T cell receptor (beta chain) appeared many times. The antigen is undetermined. This specimen comes from a study of tumor-infiltrating lymphocytes in primary liver carcinoma. Study-level points and caveats: Presence in all five tumor regions was observed for only about 7-25% of top clones. Pairs of tumor regions overlapped more than tumor-adjacent and tumor-blood pairs did.

There are 13 residues in the CDR3. V was cut by 6 bases and J by 2 bases, with 10 bases left in between. CDR1 and CDR2 from the germline V gene are LGHNT and FRNRAP. Between roughly 17 and 33 mg of unsorted bulk tissue served as the source from which RNA and DNA were co-extracted. Surgeons treated the primary liver carcinoma of the patients by surgical resection. Donors were untreated and chronically infected with HBV. TCR beta cDNA was prepared out of approximately 470 ng total RNA by means of a constant-region primer. Slightly modified ARM-PCR served as the procedure for the TCR beta libraries. These libraries came from three rounds of nested multiplex PCR. Primers for the first two PCR rounds were TRBV1-TRBV30 forward primers and a C-beta reverse primer (roughly 10 cycles per round). Via MiXCR, TCRdb re-called the multiplex PCR reads, giving one row per CDR3 protein. The sample includes some 120,000 distinct CDR3 sequences, around two thirds of them seen just once.

This sequence was found in a woman aged 55-69 years with primary liver carcinoma and hepatitis B virus infection. The J gene is TRBJ1-1, the V gene TRBV12-5; a weak D match, TRBD1 (5 bases). Sequenced sample: liver tumor tissue from sampling region 1. As to subset: tumor region T1, superior pole. CDR3 protein: CASGHDRNTEAFF. Written as DNA, the CDR3 is TGTGCTAGTGGCCACGACAGAAACACTGAAGCTTTCTTT.